Listed below are T cell receptor beta chains from one sample, sequenced in a study of cytomegalovirus exposure and HLA in healthy donors. The assay was immunoSEQ multiplex PCR, and TCRdb's table has in-frame clones only and misses some. Of some 150,000 clones detected, 70% to 85% appear once; the ten largest clones hold 1.4%. Sequencing used PBMCs. The source is a man aged 25-45 years in good health and CMV-seropositive. CDR3s include the opening cysteine and the closing phenylalanine or tryptophan. A D gene is named only where the DNA matches it firmly. Where a row states a size, it is once, few, many or the class of an expanded clone; other rows omit it.

j_gene: TRBJ1-4; v_gene: TRBV19; abundance: NA; d_gene: NA; CDR3nt: TGTGCCAGTAGTGGGACACCGGGACGGGAAAAACTGTTTTTT; CDR3aa: CASSGTPGREKLFF
j_gene: TRBJ2-1; v_gene: TRBV27; abundance: once; d_gene: NA; CDR3nt: TGTGCCAGCAGTTTGTCGAATGAGCAGTTCTTC; CDR3aa: CASSLSNEQFF
j_gene: TRBJ2-5; v_gene: TRBV11-2; abundance: NA; d_gene: NA; CDR3nt: TGTGCCAGCAGCCTAAGGGGGGGAGACCAAGAGACCCAGTACTTC; CDR3aa: CASSLRGGDQETQYF
j_gene: TRBJ2-7; v_gene: TRBV6-1; abundance: NA; d_gene: TRBD1; CDR3nt: TGTGCCAGCAGTGAAGGGACAGGGGGCTCCTACGAGCAGTACTTC; CDR3aa: CASSEGTGGSYEQYF
j_gene: TRBJ2-3; v_gene: TRBV28; abundance: NA; d_gene: TRBD1; CDR3nt: TGTGCCAGCAGTTCCCACGGGTGGGGGACAGGGGGCTCAGATACGCAGTATTTT; CDR3aa: CASSSHGWGTGGSDTQYF
j_gene: TRBJ1-5; v_gene: TRBV28; abundance: few; d_gene: NA; CDR3nt: TGTGCCAGTTCGGACATTCCCAATCAGCCCCAGCATTTT; CDR3aa: CASSDIPNQPQHF
j_gene: TRBJ2-7; v_gene: TRBV28; abundance: NA; d_gene: NA; CDR3nt: TGTGCCAGCAGGGGACTCTACGAGCAGTACTTC; CDR3aa: CASRGLYEQYF
j_gene: TRBJ1-3; v_gene: TRBV6-1; abundance: NA; d_gene: NA; CDR3nt: TGTGCCAGCAGTGAATTACCCCAGGCCTACTCTGGAAACACCATATATTTT; CDR3aa: CASSELPQAYSGNTIYF
j_gene: TRBJ2-1; v_gene: TRBV4-1; abundance: NA; d_gene: NA; CDR3nt: TGCGCCAGCAGCCAAGTGGGAGGGGGGGCCTACAATGAGCAGTTCTTC; CDR3aa: CASSQVGGGAYNEQFF
j_gene: TRBJ1-4; v_gene: TRBV6-1; abundance: few; d_gene: NA; CDR3nt: TGTGCCAGCAGTGAGGACAGAGTTACAAGGTCTAATGAAAAACTGTTTTTT; CDR3aa: CASSEDRVTRSNEKLFF
j_gene: TRBJ1-4; v_gene: TRBV2; abundance: NA; d_gene: TRBD1; CDR3nt: TGTGCCAGCAGTGCACAGGGGATGGCTAATGAAAAACTGTTTTTT; CDR3aa: CASSAQGMANEKLFF
j_gene: TRBJ2-7; v_gene: TRBV6-5; abundance: NA; d_gene: TRBD1; CDR3nt: TGTGCCAGCAGGCGACAGGGACCTAGCTCCTACGAGCAGTACTTC; CDR3aa: CASRRQGPSSYEQYF
j_gene: TRBJ2-3; v_gene: TRBV5-1; abundance: NA; d_gene: TRBD2; CDR3nt: TGCGCCAGCAGCTTGGCCGGCTTGGGACTAGCGGGGGGTAACGCAGATACGCAGTATTTT; CDR3aa: CASSLAGLGLAGGNADTQYF
j_gene: TRBJ1-1; v_gene: TRBV6-5; abundance: NA; d_gene: NA; CDR3nt: TGTGCCTGCGGGGGCCCTGAAGCTTTCTTT; CDR3aa: CACGGPEAFF
j_gene: TRBJ2-7; v_gene: TRBV19; abundance: NA; d_gene: NA; CDR3nt: TGTGCCAGTAGTCTTACTTCTAGTGACCCCGAGCAGTACTTC; CDR3aa: CASSLTSSDPEQYF
j_gene: TRBJ1-4; v_gene: TRBV28; abundance: NA; d_gene: NA; CDR3nt: TGTGCCAGCAGTCTGGGAGGGGACTTTACGTTTTTT; CDR3aa: CASSLGGDFTFF